These T cell receptor beta chains were read from a single sample in a study of human T cells and chemical hapten exposure. TCRdb used MiXCR to reprocess the RACE reads, holding one entry per CDR3 protein. Found here are about 380,000 distinct CDR3 sequences, roughly 4.8% of them singletons; the top ten hold 2% to 2.5%. The sequences come from whole blood, collected in connection with sensitization to the hapten diphenylcyclopropenone (DPC). Receptor source: a woman between 50 and 59 years old with alopecia areata. Some clones in this sample may be carry-over from other donors' samples. Both conserved end residues are part of each CDR3. A D gene is named only where the DNA matches it firmly. Only some rows state a clone size, as once, few, many or a class for expanded clones.

J,size,D,V,CDR3,DNA
TRBJ2-7,few,-,TRBV20-1,CSATTVSEQYF,TGCAGTGCAACGACAGTTTCCGAGCAGTACTTC
TRBJ2-1,many,TRBD2,TRBV29-1,CSVTSGSPAEQFF,TGCAGCGTTACTAGCGGGAGTCCCGCTGAGCAGTTCTTC
TRBJ2-1,-,-,TRBV15,CATSREESAVGNEQFF,TGTGCCACCAGCAGAGAAGAGAGCGCTGTGGGCAATGAGCAGTTCTTC
TRBJ2-3,many,TRBD1,TRBV6-1,CASSAMTGTDTQYF,TGTGCCAGCAGTGCTATGACAGGGACAGATACGCAGTATTTT
TRBJ2-3,many,TRBD2,TRBV4-2,CASSLASGGGGTDTQYF,TGTGCCAGCAGCCTCGCTAGCGGGGGGGGTGGCACAGATACGCAGTATTTT
TRBJ2-4,many,-,TRBV4-1,CASSDPAKNIQYF,TGCGCCAGCAGCGATCCAGCCAAAAACATTCAGTACTTC
TRBJ2-3,few,-,TRBV9,CASSVQTVDTQYF,TGTGCCAGCAGCGTACAGACAGTGGATACGCAGTATTTT
TRBJ2-3,few,-,TRBV9,CASRRGAGTDTQYF,TGTGCCAGCCGGCGCGGAGCCGGCACAGATACGCAGTATTTT
TRBJ2-5,-,-,TRBV2,CASQRLSQETQYF,TGTGCCAGCCAGAGACTATCTCAAGAGACCCAGTACTTC
TRBJ2-7,few,TRBD1,TRBV12-3/TRBV12-4,CASSFSGQGVNEQYF,TGTGCCAGCAGTTTTTCGGGACAGGGGGTCAACGAGCAGTACTTC
TRBJ2-7,many,-,TRBV28,CASSSGAGPYEQYF,TGTGCCAGCAGTTCTGGCGCGGGGCCCTACGAGCAGTACTTC
TRBJ2-2,-,TRBD1,TRBV28,CASSLFGQDLGTGELFF,TGTGCCAGCAGTTTATTCGGACAGGACCTTGGGACCGGGGAGCTGTTTTTT
TRBJ2-7,few,TRBD1,TRBV29-1,CGVPSGQAYEQYF,TGCGGCGTTCCCTCGGGACAGGCCTACGAGCAGTACTTC
TRBJ1-1,many,-,TRBV24-1,CATSDARGTEAFF,TGTGCCACCAGTGATGCGAGGGGAACTGAAGCTTTCTTT
TRBJ2-1,many,TRBD2,TRBV12-3/TRBV12-4,CASSLTSGGNNEQFF,TGTGCCAGCAGTTTAACTAGCGGGGGGAACAATGAGCAGTTCTTC
TRBJ2-7,-,-,TRBV3-1,CASARGEVNYEQYF,TGTGCCAGCGCCAGGGGAGAAGTAAATTACGAGCAGTACTTC
TRBJ1-1,few,TRBD1,TRBV9,CASSPPGTGGRTEAFF,TGTGCCAGCAGCCCCCCTGGCACAGGGGGCCGGACTGAAGCTTTCTTT
TRBJ1-2,many,-,TRBV7-8,CASSLKGTEIAGYTF,TGTGCCAGCAGCTTAAAGGGGACGGAGATCGCTGGCTACACCTTC
TRBJ2-3,few,-,TRBV20-1,CSARDTGTDTQYF,TGCAGTGCTAGAGATACAGGGACAGATACGCAGTATTTT
TRBJ1-2,-,-,TRBV28,CASSLWNSPPLIYGYTF,TGTGCCAGCAGTTTATGGAACAGCCCCCCACTAATATATGGCTACACCTTC
TRBJ2-5,few,-,TRBV10-3,CASSQDPQETQYF,TGTGCCAGCTCTCAAGACCCACAAGAGACCCAGTACTTC
TRBJ1-5,many,TRBD1,TRBV28,CASTTSGAGGRRQPQHF,TGTGCCAGCACCACCTCTGGGGCAGGGGGCCGTAGACAGCCCCAGCATTTT
TRBJ1-2,many,TRBD1,TRBV7-2,CASSSPGQGARNGYTF,TGTGCCAGCAGCTCACCGGGACAGGGGGCGCGAAATGGCTACACCTTC
TRBJ2-2,-,TRBD2,TRBV30,CAWGLAGGQIGELFF,TGTGCCTGGGGGCTAGCGGGAGGGCAAATCGGGGAGCTGTTTTTT
TRBJ2-1,few,-,TRBV5-4,CASSSDPGNEQFF,TGTGCCAGCAGCTCGGACCCTGGGAATGAGCAGTTCTTC
TRBJ1-5,-,-,TRBV4-1,CASSQILNQPQHF,TGCGCCAGCAGCCAAATCCTCAATCAGCCCCAGCATTTT
TRBJ1-1,-,-,TRBV27,CASSLSSVLNTEAFF,TGTGCCAGCAGTTTATCGTCAGTCTTGAACACTGAAGCTTTCTTT
TRBJ2-2,-,-,TRBV2,CASSEGRSAPGELFF,TGTGCCAGCAGTGAGGGACGCAGCGCACCGGGGGAGCTGTTTTTT
TRBJ1-4,few,-,TRBV12-3/TRBV12-4,CASSFAEKLFF,TGTGCCAGCAGTTTTGCCGAGAAACTGTTTTTT
TRBJ2-5,many,-,TRBV7-9,CASSSRQDQETQYF,TGTGCCAGCAGCTCGCGACAGGACCAAGAGACCCAGTACTTC
TRBJ1-2,few,-,TRBV4-1,CASSQERGAYGYTF,TGCGCCAGCAGCCAAGAACGGGGGGCGTATGGCTACACCTTC
TRBJ1-2,few,-,TRBV24-1,CATSPTAGAGYGYTF,TGTGCCACCAGTCCTACCGCGGGGGCAGGGTATGGCTACACCTTC
TRBJ2-2,few,-,TRBV7-9,CASSFRRTPTGELFF,TGTGCCAGCAGCTTCCGGAGAACGCCGACCGGGGAGCTGTTTTTT
TRBJ1-1,many,-,TRBV5-4,CASSLGHTEAFF,TGTGCCAGCAGCTTGGGCCACACTGAAGCTTTCTTT
TRBJ2-7,-,-,TRBV20-1,CSASGLGSYEQYF,TGCAGTGCTTCTGGACTCGGATCCTACGAGCAGTACTTC
TRBJ1-4,many,-,TRBV7-2,CASSSETAHKIMFF,TGTGCCAGCAGCTCTGAGACAGCCCACAAGATAATGTTTTTT
TRBJ2-2,few,-,TRBV11-3,CASSSGQLVNTGELFF,TGTGCCAGCAGCTCCGGACAGTTGGTGAATACCGGGGAGCTGTTTTTT
TRBJ2-5,-,-,TRBV11-3,CASSLQEGSPQYF,TGTGCCAGCAGCCTGCAGGAGGGAAGCCCCCAGTACTTC
TRBJ2-7,many,-,TRBV18,CASSPGDEQYF,TGTGCCAGCTCACCCGGGGACGAGCAGTACTTC
TRBJ1-1,many,-,TRBV5-6,CASSFGQSTEAFF,TGTGCCAGCAGCTTCGGACAAAGCACTGAAGCTTTCTTT
TRBJ2-1,-,TRBD2,TRBV30,CAWSKGARRLAGVENEQFF,TGTGCCTGGAGCAAGGGGGCCCGAAGACTAGCGGGAGTTGAAAATGAGCAGTTCTTC